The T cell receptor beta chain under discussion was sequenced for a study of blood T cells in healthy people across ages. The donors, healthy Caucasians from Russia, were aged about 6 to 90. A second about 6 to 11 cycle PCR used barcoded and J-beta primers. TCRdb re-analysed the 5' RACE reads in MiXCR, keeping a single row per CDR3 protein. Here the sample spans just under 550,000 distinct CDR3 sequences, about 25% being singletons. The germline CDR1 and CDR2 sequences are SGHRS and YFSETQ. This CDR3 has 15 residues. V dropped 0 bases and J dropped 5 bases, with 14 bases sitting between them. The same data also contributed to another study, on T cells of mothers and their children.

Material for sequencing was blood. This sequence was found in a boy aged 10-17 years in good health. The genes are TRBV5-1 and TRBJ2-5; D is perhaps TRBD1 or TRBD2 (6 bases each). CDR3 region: CASSLGGGLLETQYF. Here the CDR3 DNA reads TGCGCCAGCAGCTTGGGAGGGGGGCTGTTGGAGACCCAGTACTTC.